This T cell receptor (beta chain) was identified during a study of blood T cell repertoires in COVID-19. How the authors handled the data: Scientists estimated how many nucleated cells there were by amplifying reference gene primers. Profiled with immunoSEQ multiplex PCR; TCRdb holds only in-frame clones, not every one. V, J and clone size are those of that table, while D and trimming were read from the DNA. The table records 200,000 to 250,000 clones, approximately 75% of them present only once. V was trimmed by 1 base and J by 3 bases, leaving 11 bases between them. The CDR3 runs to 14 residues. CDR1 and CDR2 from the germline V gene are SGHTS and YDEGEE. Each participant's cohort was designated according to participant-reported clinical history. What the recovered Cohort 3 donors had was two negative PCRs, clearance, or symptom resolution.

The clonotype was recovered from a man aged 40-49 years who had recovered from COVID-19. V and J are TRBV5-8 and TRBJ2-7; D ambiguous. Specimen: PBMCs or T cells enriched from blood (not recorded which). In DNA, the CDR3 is TGTGCCAGCAGCTTGAGCCAACCCGTCTACGAGCAGTACTTC. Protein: CASSLSQPVYEQYF.